This TCR beta chain was sequenced for a study of identifying expanded T cells in peripheral blood. Study-wide findings and caveats: Roughly 1.2 clones differed between technical replicates, versus about 15 and 19 over time.

Profiled with immunoSEQ multiplex PCR; TCRdb holds only in-frame clones, not every one. The sample contains 80,000 to 90,000 clones, approximately 83% of which appear only once. No infections or other immune events were documented during collection. Worth noting for this clone: Its antigen is still unknown.

Germline assignment: CDR1 SGHVS and CDR2 FQNEAQ. This CDR3 region has 16 residues. The J segment lost 3 bases and the V segment lost 0 bases, leaving 5 bases of the junction unmatched. Sequenced sample: blood. The source is a person aged 18-70 years in good health. The chain links TRBV7-8 to TRBJ2-3; 8 nucleotides line up with TRBD1. The CDR3 DNA sequence: TGTGCCAGCAGCTTAGCGCAGGGGGCTGGGACAGATACGCAGTATTTT. Translated: CASSLAQGAGTDTQYF.